The 6 T cell receptor beta chains in this list originate from one sample, sequenced in a study of cytomegalovirus exposure and HLA in healthy donors. PCR used 60 Vbeta primers and 13 Jbeta primers. Here immunoSEQ multiplex PCR was the method, and the copy in TCRdb shows in-frame clones only, minus some. The table has about 130,000 clones, 75% to 85% seen once; the top ten hold 1%. What was sequenced was PBMCs. These receptors were collected from a man aged 40-55 years in good health and CMV-seronegative.

The chain is built from TRBV6-6 and TRBJ2-1, with 10 bases identical to TRBD1. The CDR3 is 15 residues long. Per the germline V gene, CDR1 is MNHNY and CDR2 is SVGAGI (reference sequence). With V trimmed by 1 base and J by 10 bases, 7 bases remained unmatched. CDR3 amino acids: CASSYWRTGGEEQFF. The CDR3 coding sequence is TGTGCCAGCAGTTACTGGAGGACAGGGGGTGAAGAGCAGTTCTTC.

This clone was seen more than once but under ten times. This chain connects TRBV5-1 to TRBJ2-5; D possibly corresponds to TRBD1 (6 bases). Trimming took 2 bases from V and 2 from J, leaving 13 bases between them. Germline-derived CDR1 and CDR2 are SGHRS and YFSETQ. The CDR3 has 15 amino acids. This chain's CDR3 is CASSLARGIQETQYF. The CDR3 coding sequence is TGCGCCAGCAGCTTAGCCAGGGGCATTCAAGAGACCCAGTACTTC.

The V and J genes are TRBV11-2 and TRBJ2-7, with D tentatively TRBD1 (6 bases). Germline-derived CDR1 and CDR2 are SGHAT and FQNNGV. The CDR3 has 14 residues. V was pared by 1 base and J by 6 bases, with 13 bases between. DNA of the CDR3: TGTGCCAGCAGCTTAGCAGGGGTTTTGCGCGAGCAGTACTTC. Translation: CASSLAGVLREQYF.

This clone has a handful of counts. The chain is built from TRBV6-5 and TRBJ1-1; D is possibly TRBD1 (5 bases). The CDR3 is 14 amino acids. Trimming took 2 bases from V and 0 from J, leaving 7 bases between them. Germline V gene sequence: CDR1 MNHEY, CDR2 SVGAGI. The CDR3 here is CASSYGAVNTEAFF. The CDR3 DNA follows: TGTGCCAGCAGTTACGGGGCGGTGAACACTGAAGCTTTCTTT.

The rearrangement joins TRBV28 to TRBJ1-1; D is perhaps TRBD1 (5 bases). The V end lost 5 bases, the J end lost 0 bases, and 16 bases lay between the germline ends. The CDR3 runs to 16 residues. The germline gives CDR1 MDHEN, CDR2 SYDVKM. CDR3 sequence reads: CASSVRGELMNTEAFF. Here the CDR3 DNA reads TGTGCCAGCAGTGTTCGGGGGGAATTAATGAACACTGAAGCTTTCTTT.

V usage is TRBV5-1 and J usage is TRBJ2-3, with 7 bases fitting TRBD1. Trimming took 4 bases from V and 2 from J; bases not matched to a gene: 4. The CDR3 runs to 14 residues. Germline-derived CDR1 and CDR2 are SGHRS and YFSETQ. The CDR3 sequence is CASSLGQPTDTQYF. CDR3 coding DNA: TGCGCCAGCAGCCTGGGACAGCCCACAGATACGCAGTATTTT.